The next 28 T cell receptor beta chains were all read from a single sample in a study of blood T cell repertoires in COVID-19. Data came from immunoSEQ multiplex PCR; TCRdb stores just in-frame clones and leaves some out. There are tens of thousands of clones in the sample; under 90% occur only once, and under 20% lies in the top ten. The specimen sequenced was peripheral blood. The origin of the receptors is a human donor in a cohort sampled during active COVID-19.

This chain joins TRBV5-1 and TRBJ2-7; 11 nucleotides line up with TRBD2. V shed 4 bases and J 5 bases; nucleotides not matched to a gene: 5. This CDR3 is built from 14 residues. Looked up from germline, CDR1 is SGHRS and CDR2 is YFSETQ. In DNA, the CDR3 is TGCGCCAGCAGCGACCCTAGCGGGGGGAACGAGCAGTACTTC. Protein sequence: CASSDPSGGNEQYF.

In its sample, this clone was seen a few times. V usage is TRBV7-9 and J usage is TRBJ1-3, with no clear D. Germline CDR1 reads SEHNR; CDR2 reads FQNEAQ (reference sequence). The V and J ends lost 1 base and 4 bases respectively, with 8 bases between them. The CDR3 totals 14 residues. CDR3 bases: TGTGCCAGCAGCTTAGTGGCCATAGGAAACACCATATATTTT. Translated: CASSLVAIGNTIYF.

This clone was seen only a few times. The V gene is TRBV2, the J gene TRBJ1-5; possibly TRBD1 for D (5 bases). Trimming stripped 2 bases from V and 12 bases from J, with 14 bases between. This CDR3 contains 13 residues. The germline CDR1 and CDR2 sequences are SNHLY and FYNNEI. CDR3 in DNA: TGTGCCAGCAGTGAAAGGGGCACCGGGCGCCAGCATTTT. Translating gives CASSERGTGRQHF.

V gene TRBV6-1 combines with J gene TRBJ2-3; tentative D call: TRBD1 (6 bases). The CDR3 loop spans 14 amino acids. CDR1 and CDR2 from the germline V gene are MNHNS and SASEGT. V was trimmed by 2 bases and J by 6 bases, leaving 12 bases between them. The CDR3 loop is CASSENPRGDTQYF. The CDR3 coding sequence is TGTGCCAGCAGTGAAAACCCGAGGGGGGATACGCAGTATTTT.

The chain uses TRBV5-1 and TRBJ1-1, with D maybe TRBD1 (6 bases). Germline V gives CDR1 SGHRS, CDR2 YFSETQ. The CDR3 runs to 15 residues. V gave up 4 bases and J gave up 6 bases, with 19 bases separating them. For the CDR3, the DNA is TGCGCCAGCAGCGTAGGACAGTTTCCTTCATCTGAAGCTTTCTTT. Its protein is CASSVGQFPSSEAFF.

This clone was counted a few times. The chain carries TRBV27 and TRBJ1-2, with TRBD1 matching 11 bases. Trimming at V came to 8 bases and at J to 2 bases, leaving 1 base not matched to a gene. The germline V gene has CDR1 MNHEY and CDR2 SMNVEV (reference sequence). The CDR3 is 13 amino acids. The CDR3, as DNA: TGTGCCAGCTGGGACAGGGGGAACTATGGCTACACCTTC. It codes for CASWDRGNYGYTF.

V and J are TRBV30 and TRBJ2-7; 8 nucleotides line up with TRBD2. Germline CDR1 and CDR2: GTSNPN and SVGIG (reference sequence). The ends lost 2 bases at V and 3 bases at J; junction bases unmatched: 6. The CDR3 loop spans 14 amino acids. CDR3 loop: CAWSRGGTYYEQYF. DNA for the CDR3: TGTGCCTGGAGTCGGGGGGGGACCTACTACGAGCAGTACTTC.

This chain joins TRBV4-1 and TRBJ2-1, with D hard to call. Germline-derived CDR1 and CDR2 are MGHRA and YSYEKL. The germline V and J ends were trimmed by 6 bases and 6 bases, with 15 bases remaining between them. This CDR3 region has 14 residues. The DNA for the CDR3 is TGCGCCAGCAGACCCCTTCTTAGGAGCAATGAGCAGTTCTTC. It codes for CASRPLLRSNEQFF.

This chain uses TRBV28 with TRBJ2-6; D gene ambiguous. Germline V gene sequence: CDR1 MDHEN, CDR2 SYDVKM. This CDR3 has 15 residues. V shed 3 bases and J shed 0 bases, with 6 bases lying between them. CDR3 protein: CASSFHSSGANVLTF. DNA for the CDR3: TGTGCCAGCAGTTTCCATAGCTCTGGGGCCAACGTCCTGACTTTC.

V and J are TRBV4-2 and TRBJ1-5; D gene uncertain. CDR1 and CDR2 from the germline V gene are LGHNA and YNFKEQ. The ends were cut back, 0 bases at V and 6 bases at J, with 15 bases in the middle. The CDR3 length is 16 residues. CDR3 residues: CASSQDRARAAQPQHF. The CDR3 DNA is TGTGCCAGCAGCCAAGATAGGGCGAGGGCAGCTCAGCCCCAGCATTTT.

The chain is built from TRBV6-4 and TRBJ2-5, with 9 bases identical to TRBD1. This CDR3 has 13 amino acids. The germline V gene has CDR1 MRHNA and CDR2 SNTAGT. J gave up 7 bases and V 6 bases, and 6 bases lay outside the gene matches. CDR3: CASSLDRGATQYF. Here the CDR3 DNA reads TGTGCCAGCAGCCTGGACAGGGGCGCGACCCAGTACTTC.

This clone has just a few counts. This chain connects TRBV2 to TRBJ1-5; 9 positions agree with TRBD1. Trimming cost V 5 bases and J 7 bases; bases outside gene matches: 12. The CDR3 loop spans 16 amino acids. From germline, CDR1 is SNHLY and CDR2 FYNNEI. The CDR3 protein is CASSSRTGTGWQPQHF. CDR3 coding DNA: TGTGCCAGCAGTTCCCGAACCGGGACAGGGTGGCAGCCCCAGCATTTT. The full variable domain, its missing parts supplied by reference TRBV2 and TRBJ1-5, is EPEVTQTPSHQVTQMGQEVILRCVPISNHLYFYWYRQILGQKVEFLVSFYNNEISEKSEIFDDQFSVERPDGSNFTLKIRSTKLEDSAMYFCASSSRTGTGWQPQHFGDGTRLSIL.

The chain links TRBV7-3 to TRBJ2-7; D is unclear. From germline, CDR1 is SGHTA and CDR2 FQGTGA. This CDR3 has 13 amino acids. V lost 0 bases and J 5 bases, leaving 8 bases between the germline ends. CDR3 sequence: CASSLTQSHEQYF. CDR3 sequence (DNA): TGTGCCAGCAGCTTAACTCAAAGCCACGAGCAGTACTTC.

The CDR3, as DNA: TGTGCAAGTCGCTGGGGGGGAACCCTCTACGAGCAGTACTTC. Encoded protein: CASRWGGTLYEQYF. This chain connects TRBV12-2 to TRBJ2-7; no DNA check was done on the table's D call, TRBD2. TRBV12-2 is noted as a pseudogene. There are 14 residues in the CDR3.

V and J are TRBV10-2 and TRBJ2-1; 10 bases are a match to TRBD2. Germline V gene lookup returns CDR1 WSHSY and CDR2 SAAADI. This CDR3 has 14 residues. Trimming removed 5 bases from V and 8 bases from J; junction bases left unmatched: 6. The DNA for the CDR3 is TGCGCCAGCAGTAAGCTAGCGGGAGTGGATGAGCAGTTCTTC. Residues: CASSKLAGVDEQFF.

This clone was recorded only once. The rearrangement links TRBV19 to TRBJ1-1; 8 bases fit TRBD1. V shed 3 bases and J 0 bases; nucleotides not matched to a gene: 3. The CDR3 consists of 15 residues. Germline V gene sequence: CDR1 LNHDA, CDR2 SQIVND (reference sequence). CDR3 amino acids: CASSMGQVMNTEAFF. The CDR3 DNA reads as TGTGCCAGTAGTATGGGACAGGTTATGAACACTGAAGCTTTCTTT.

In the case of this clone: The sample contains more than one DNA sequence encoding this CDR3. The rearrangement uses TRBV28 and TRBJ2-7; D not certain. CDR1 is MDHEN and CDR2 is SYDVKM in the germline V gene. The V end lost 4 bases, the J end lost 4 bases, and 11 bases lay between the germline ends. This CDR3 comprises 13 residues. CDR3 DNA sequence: TGTGCCAGCAGTTCACCAAGCAGGTACGAGCAGTACTTC. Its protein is CASSSPSRYEQYF.

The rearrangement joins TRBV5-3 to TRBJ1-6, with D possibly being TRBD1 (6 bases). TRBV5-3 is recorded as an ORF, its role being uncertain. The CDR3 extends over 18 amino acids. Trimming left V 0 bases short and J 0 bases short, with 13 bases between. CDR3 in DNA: TGTGCCAGAAGCTTGGTCCCAGGGGTTAGCTCCTATAATTCACCCCTCCACTTT. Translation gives CARSLVPGVSSYNSPLHF.

The CDR3 sequence: CASSEKLGLGEQYF. CDR3 nucleotides: TGTGCCAGCAGCGAAAAACTTGGGCTTGGTGAGCAGTACTTC. The chain carries TRBV11-2 and TRBJ2-7; D unresolved. Trimming left V 5 bases short and J 7 bases short, with 18 bases between. This CDR3 is 14 amino acids long. The germline V gene has CDR1 SGHAT and CDR2 FQNNGV. Based on the CDR3 plus reference TRBV11-2 and TRBJ2-7, the full variable domain is EAGVAQSPRYKIIEKRQSVAFWCNPISGHATLYWYQQILGQGPKLLIQFQNNGVVDDSQLPKDRFSAERLKGVDSTLKIQPAKLEDSAVYLCASSEKLGLGEQYFGPGTRLTVT.

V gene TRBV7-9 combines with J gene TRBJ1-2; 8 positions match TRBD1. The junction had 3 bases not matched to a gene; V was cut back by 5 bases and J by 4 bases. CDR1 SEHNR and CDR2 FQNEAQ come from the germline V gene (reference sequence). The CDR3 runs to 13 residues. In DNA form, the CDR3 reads TGTGCCAGCAGCCCGGACAGGGCCTATGGCTACACCTTC. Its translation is CASSPDRAYGYTF.

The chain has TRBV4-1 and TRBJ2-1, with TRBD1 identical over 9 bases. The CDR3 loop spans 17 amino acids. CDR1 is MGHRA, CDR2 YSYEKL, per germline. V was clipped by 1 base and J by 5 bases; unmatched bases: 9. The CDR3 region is CASSQGPPGQGNNEQFF. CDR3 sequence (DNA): TGCGCCAGCAGCCAAGGACCCCCGGGACAGGGAAACAATGAGCAGTTCTTC.

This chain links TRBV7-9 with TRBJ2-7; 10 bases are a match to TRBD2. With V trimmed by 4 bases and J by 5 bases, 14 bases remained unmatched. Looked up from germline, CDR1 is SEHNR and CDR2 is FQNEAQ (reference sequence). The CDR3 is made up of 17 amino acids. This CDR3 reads CASSSRLAGVRPDEQYF. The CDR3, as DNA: TGTGCCAGCAGCTCCCGACTAGCGGGCGTCCGCCCCGACGAGCAGTACTTC.

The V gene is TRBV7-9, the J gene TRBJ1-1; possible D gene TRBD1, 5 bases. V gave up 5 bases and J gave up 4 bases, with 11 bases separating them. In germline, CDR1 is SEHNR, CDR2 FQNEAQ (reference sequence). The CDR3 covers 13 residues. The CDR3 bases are TGTGCCAGCAGCCCCAGGGCCTCCACTGAAGCTTTCTTT. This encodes CASSPRASTEAFF.

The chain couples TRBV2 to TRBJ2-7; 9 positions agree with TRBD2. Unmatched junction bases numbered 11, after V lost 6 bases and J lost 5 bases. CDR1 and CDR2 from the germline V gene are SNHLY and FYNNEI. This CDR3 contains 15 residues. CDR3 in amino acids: CASRPLSGRVHEQYF. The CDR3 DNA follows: TGTGCCAGCAGGCCCCTTAGCGGGAGAGTCCACGAGCAGTACTTC.

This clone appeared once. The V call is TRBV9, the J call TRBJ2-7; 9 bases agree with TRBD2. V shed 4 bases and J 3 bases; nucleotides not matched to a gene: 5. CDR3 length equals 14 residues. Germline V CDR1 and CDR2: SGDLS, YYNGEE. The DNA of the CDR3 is TGTGCCAGCAGCCCCCGACTAGCGGTCTACGAGCAGTACTTC. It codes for CASSPRLAVYEQYF.

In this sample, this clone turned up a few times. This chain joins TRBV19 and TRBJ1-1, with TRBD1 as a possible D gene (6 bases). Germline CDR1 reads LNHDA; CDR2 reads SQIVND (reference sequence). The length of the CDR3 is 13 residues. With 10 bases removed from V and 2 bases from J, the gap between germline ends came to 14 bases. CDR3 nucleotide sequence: TGTGCCACCACGGACAGTCCCAACACTGAAGCTTTCTTT. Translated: CATTDSPNTEAFF.

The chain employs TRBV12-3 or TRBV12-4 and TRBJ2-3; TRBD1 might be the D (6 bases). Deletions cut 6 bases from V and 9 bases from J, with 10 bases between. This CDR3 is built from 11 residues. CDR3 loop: CASSPTGTQYF. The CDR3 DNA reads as TGTGCCAGCAGCCCCACAGGGACGCAGTATTTT.

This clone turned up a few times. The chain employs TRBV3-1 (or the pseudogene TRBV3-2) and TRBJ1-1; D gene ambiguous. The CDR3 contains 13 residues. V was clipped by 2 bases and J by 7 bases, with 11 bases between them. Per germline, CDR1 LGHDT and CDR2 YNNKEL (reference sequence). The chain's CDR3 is CASSQSSSVEAFF. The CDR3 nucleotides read TGTGCCAGCAGCCAAAGTTCCAGTGTTGAAGCTTTCTTT.